One and the same sample provided the 2 T cell receptor beta chains below, sequenced in a study of cytomegalovirus exposure and HLA in healthy donors. Both 60 Vbeta primers and 13 Jbeta primers went into the PCR. Only in-frame clones appear in the TCRdb table, and some are missing; sequencing was by immunoSEQ multiplex PCR. This sample carries around 200,000 clones, 70% of them seen once, and the ten largest clones take about 2.8%. The sample comprised PBMCs. These receptors originate from a middle-aged man in good health and CMV-seropositive.

This clone was seen a few times. The gene calls are TRBV4-3 and TRBJ2-1; tentatively, D is TRBD2 (5 bases). The CDR3 spans 16 residues. CDR1 is LGHNA, CDR2 YSLEER, per germline. Trimming took off 4 bases at V and 1 base at J, with 14 bases between the two ends. The DNA for the CDR3 is TGCGCCAGCAGCCCCCGGGGAAGCGGTTCCTACAATGAGCAGTTCTTC. Translating gives CASSPRGSGSYNEQFF.

This clone was detected only a few times. The V and J genes are TRBV6-5 and TRBJ1-2; the match to TRBD1 covers 9 bases. The CDR3 has 15 amino acids. CDR1 is MNHEY and CDR2 is SVGAGI in the germline V gene. With 5 bases clipped from V and 8 bases from J, the junction kept 12 bases outside the gene matches. The CDR3 sequence: CASSNNRDRERGYTF. The DNA for the CDR3 is TGTGCCAGCAGTAACAACCGGGACAGGGAGCGAGGCTACACCTTC.